A single T cell receptor beta chain is shown here with its context. The germline CDR1 and CDR2 sequences are SNHLY and FYNNEI. The CDR3 extends over 14 amino acids. V was pared by 8 bases and J by 5 bases, with 9 bases of the junction left unmatched. The data belong to a study of T cell changes during pregnancy in multiple sclerosis. Using immunoSEQ multiplex PCR, the repertoire was profiled, and TCRdb retains in-frame clones only, with some absent. This table has 50,000 to 60,000 clones, around 90% appearing once. The receptor comes from a female donor with multiple sclerosis, enrolled in a pregnancy study. Sequencing was performed on CD4+ T cells from peripheral blood mononuclear cells, taken in the first trimester of pregnancy. The rearrangement uses TRBV2 and TRBJ2-7; 10 nucleotides match TRBD1. The DNA of the CDR3 is TGTGCCAGCCGTAGGGACAGGGGTTCGGACGAGCAGTACTTC. It specifies CASRRDRGSDEQYF.